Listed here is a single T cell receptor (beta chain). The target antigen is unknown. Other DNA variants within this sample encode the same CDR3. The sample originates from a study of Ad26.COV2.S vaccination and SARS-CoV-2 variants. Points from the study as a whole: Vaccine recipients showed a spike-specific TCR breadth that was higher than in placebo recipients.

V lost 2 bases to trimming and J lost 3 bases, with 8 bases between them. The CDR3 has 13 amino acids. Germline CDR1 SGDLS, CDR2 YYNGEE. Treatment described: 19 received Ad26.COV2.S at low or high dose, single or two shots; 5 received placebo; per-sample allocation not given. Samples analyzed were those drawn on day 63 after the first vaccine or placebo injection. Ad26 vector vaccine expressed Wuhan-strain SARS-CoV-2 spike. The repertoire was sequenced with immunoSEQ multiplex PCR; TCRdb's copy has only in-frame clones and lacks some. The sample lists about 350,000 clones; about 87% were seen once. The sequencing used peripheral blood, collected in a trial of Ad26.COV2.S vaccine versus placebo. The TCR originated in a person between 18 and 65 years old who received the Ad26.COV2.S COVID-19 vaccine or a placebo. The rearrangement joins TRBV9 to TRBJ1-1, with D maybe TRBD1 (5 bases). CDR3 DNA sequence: TGTGCCAGCAGCGTCGGGGGATACACTGAAGCTTTCTTT. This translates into CASSVGGYTEAFF.